Listed here are 5 T cell receptor beta chains from one sample, sequenced in a study of PD-L1 blockade in urothelial cancer (dated by TCRdb to 2017 to 2019). The library was prepared using the immunoSEQ multiplex PCR assay. Drawn from immuneACCESS, this table holds only the in-frame rearrangements with V and J called that TCRdb kept. Clones are partly lost; checked studies trace under half to an unresolved V gene and leave the rest unexplained. This sample gives more than 30,000 clones in total; roughly 84% of them show up just once. Less than 40% of the sample rests with the top ten. Sequencing used PBMCs, obtained around atezolizumab (anti-PD-L1) treatment. The receptor source for this set is a man between 60 and 75 years old with urothelial cancer.

The V and J genes are TRBV2 and TRBJ1-5; no clear D. V was pared by 3 bases and J by 7 bases, with 16 bases between. Germline V gene data show CDR1 as SNHLY and CDR2 as FYNNEI. CDR3 length: 15 residues. The CDR3 region is CASSDRQWASQPQHF. For the CDR3, the DNA is TGTGCCAGCAGTGATCGGCAGTGGGCCTCACAGCCCCAGCATTTT.

This rearrangement joins TRBV7-8 to TRBJ2-4; TRBD2 agrees at 10 bases. Germline trimming cut 3 bases from V and 4 bases from J; bases unmatched to any gene: 9. Germline CDR1 SGHVS, CDR2 FQNEAQ. The CDR3 sequence is 17 residues long. CDR3 DNA: TGTGCCAGCAGCTTTCCATTTGGAGCGGGAGGGAAAAACATTCAGTACTTC. It specifies CASSFPFGAGGKNIQYF.

The chain joins TRBV4-3 to TRBJ1-1, with D perhaps TRBD1 (5 bases). Deletions cut 4 bases from V and 10 bases from J, with 16 bases between. In germline, CDR1 is LGHNA, CDR2 YSLEER. This CDR3 region has 13 residues. The CDR3 DNA is TGCGCCAGCAGCCCCGAGGACGGGAGGGGAGCTTTCTTT. This encodes CASSPEDGRGAFF.

The chain links TRBV25-1 to TRBJ1-5, with TRBD1 matching over 9 bases. This CDR3 has 16 amino acids. In germline, CDR1 is MGHDK, CDR2 SYGVNS. Trimming took 4 bases from V and 4 from J; bases not matched to a gene: 8. The CDR3 region is CASSAARDRANQPQHF. CDR3 in DNA: TGTGCCAGCAGTGCGGCCCGGGACAGGGCGAATCAGCCCCAGCATTTT.

The genes are TRBV6-1 and TRBJ1-2; TRBD1 agrees at 9 bases. This CDR3 region has 15 residues. V shed 5 bases and J 3 bases; nucleotides not matched to a gene: 7. Germline V gives CDR1 MNHNS, CDR2 SASEGT. CDR3 in amino acids: CASSKRDREHYGYTF. CDR3 DNA sequence: TGTGCCAGCAGTAAGCGGGACAGGGAGCACTATGGCTACACCTTC.